This TCR beta chain emerged from a study of T cell repertoires in cytomegalovirus infection. Study results and caveats: What dominated the ex vivo response were HLA-C-restricted CMV-specific TCR beta clonotypes.

With respect to this clonotype: Its antigen is unknown.

MiXCR, applied by TCRdb to the reads, yields one record per CDR3 protein. The sample holds approximately 200,000 distinct CDR3 sequences, approximately 22% seen once. The CDR3 loop spans 13 amino acids. V was trimmed by 5 bases and J by 4 bases, leaving 10 bases between them. From germline, CDR1 is SGHVS and CDR2 FQNEAQ. Sequenced: CD8+ T cells from PBMCs. The TCR was taken from a human donor in good health (CMV status not recorded). Some clones in this sample may be carry-over from other donors' samples. The chain has TRBV7-8 and TRBJ2-3; TRBD1 might be the D (5 bases). As DNA, the CDR3 is TGTGCCAGCAGCACGGTGGGGCCAGATACGCAGTATTTT. Amino acids: CASSTVGPDTQYF.